This TCR beta chain was captured by sequencing in a study of beta chain features in type 1 diabetes. Broader study findings: Among all four CD4+ subsets, Type 1 diabetes patients had TCRB CDR3s that were moderately but significantly shorter.

The whole isolated RNA underwent reverse transcription, so sequencing captured expressed TCRB transcripts. Libraries were prepared by immunoSEQ multiplex PCR; TCRdb keeps only in-frame clonotypes and omits some of them. Of around 650,000 clones listed, 9.5% to 15% were seen once; the top ten hold more than 0.095%. With respect to this clone: The antigen remains undetermined.

Source material: naive CD4+ T cells from blood. The TCR comes from a man younger than 45 with type 1 diabetes.

CDR3 loop: CASSPPPDSYGYTF. CDR3 DNA sequence: TGTGCCAGCTCACCACCGCCAGACAGTTATGGCTACACCTTC. This sequence joins TRBV18 and TRBJ1-2, with a weak D call TRBD1 (5 bases). CDR1 and CDR2 (germline): KGHSH, LQKENI. V was shortened by 0 bases and J by 5 bases, with 10 bases between the two germline ends. The CDR3 spans 14 residues.